This T cell receptor (beta chain) derives from a study of cytomegalovirus exposure and HLA in healthy donors. Points from the study as a whole: Because they were indistinguishable, some V segments, including TRBV6-2 and TRBV6-3, were excluded. In terms of immune exposure information, only CMV serostatus was available. Across donors, sequencing depth was assumed by presence/absence analyses to be roughly uniform. Among the CMV-associated chains, three were confirmed in vitro as specific for CMV antigens.

The study ran its PCR with 60 Vbeta and 13 Jbeta primers. Clones were read by immunoSEQ multiplex PCR, and TCRdb kept only the in-frame ones, dropping some. This repertoire shows some 150,000 clones, approximately 80% found once; its top ten account for around 6.2%. J was trimmed by 10 bases and V by 5 bases; bases with no gene match: 8. Germline V gene sequence: CDR1 SGHVS, CDR2 FNYEAQ. The CDR3 length is 14 residues. About this clone itself: Its antigen is still unknown.

The source is a man aged 30-40 years in good health and CMV-seropositive. The V and J genes are TRBV7-6 and TRBJ2-1, with 10 bases identical to TRBD2. Specimen: PBMCs. The CDR3 DNA follows: TGTGCCAGCAGCCCTATGGGGACTAGCGAAGAGCAGTTCTTC. Amino acid sequence: CASSPMGTSEEQFF.